The T cell receptor (beta chain) under discussion was sequenced for a study of metastatic and nonmetastatic thyroid tumors. Study in general: Repertoires were compared across blood and tumor or nodule tissue from malignant and benign thyroid patients.

The CDR3 covers 15 residues. The germline CDR1 and CDR2 sequences are DFQATT and SNEGSKA (reference sequence). The ends lost 1 base at V and 3 bases at J; junction bases unmatched: 1. With MiXCR, TCRdb reprocessed the PCR reads. This table has roughly 50,000 clones, less than 25% appearing once. All patients were treatment-naive before thyroid surgery. The source material was blood. This TCR came from a male donor with papillary thyroid cancer or a benign thyroid nodule (not recorded which). Some clones in this sample may be carry-over from other donors' samples. This chain links TRBV20-1 with TRBJ2-2; TRBD2 matches at 11 bases. The CDR3 loop is CSARVSGRDTGELFF. DNA of the CDR3: TGCAGTGCTAGAGTTAGCGGGAGGGACACCGGGGAGCTGTTTTTT.